The 4 T cell receptor beta chains listed next were all sequenced from one sample in a study of shared clonotypes between healthy human individuals. TCRdb keeps only in-frame clones here, not all; method: immunoSEQ multiplex PCR. The sample comprises 450,000 or so clones, over 60% of which are singletons, and 12% rests with the top ten. The specimen sequenced was PBMCs. The receptors derive from a woman aged 40 to 50 in good health. Some clones in this sample may be carry-over from other donors' samples.

J is TRBJ1-5 and V is TRBV11-2; no clear D. The CDR3 runs to 16 residues. The germline V and J ends were trimmed by 5 bases and 3 bases, with 17 bases remaining between them. Germline CDR1 reads SGHAT; CDR2 reads FQNNGV. CDR3 coding DNA: TGTGCCAGCAGCCCAACACCCGGCGCCCTCAATCAGCCCCAGCATTTT. Translation: CASSPTPGALNQPQHF.

The genes are TRBV15 and TRBJ1-2; 9 bases are a match to TRBD1. This CDR3 comprises 13 residues. The J segment lost 6 bases and the V segment lost 4 bases, leaving 3 bases of the junction unmatched. Germline V gene lookup returns CDR1 LNHNV and CDR2 YYDKDF (reference sequence). The CDR3 sequence is CATSTGQGNGYTF. CDR3 DNA: TGTGCCACCAGCACGGGACAGGGAAATGGCTACACCTTC.

This rearrangement joins TRBV5-1 to TRBJ2-3; D is uncertain. The V end was cut by 0 bases, the J end by 6 bases, with 8 bases between. The CDR3 runs 13 residues. The germline V gene has CDR1 SGHRS and CDR2 YFSETQ. The DNA of the CDR3 is TGCGCCAGCAGCTTGGTGCCCGGGGATACGCAGTATTTT. This encodes CASSLVPGDTQYF.

The table lists this clone with a few counts. Here the CDR3 reads CASSLLGYGELFF. The CDR3 DNA sequence: TGTGCCAGCAGCCTACTAGGGTACGGGGAGCTGTTTTTT. The rearrangement uses TRBV9 and TRBJ2-2, with D possibly being TRBD2 (5 bases). The germline V gene has CDR1 SGDLS and CDR2 YYNGEE. V gave up 4 bases and J gave up 7 bases, with 11 bases separating them. The CDR3 runs to 13 residues.